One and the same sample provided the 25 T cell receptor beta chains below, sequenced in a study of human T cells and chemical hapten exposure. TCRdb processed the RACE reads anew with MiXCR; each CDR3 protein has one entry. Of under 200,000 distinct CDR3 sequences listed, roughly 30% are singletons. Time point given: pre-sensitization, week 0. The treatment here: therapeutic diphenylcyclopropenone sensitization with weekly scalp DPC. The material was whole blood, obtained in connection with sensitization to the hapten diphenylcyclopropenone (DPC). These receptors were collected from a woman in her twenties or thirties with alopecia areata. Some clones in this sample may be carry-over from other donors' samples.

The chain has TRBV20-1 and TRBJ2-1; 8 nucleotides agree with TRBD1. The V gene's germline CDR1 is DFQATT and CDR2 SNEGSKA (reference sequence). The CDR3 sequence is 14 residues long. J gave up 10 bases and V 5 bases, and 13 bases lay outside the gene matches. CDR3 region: CSADRQGPSREQFF. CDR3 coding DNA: TGCAGTGCTGACAGACAGGGGCCGTCGCGCGAGCAGTTCTTC.

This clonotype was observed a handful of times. DNA for the CDR3: TGTGCCAGCAGGGCTAGCCCAAGCCGGGAGCAGTACTTC. Encoded protein: CASRASPSREQYF. V and J are TRBV3-1 and TRBJ2-7, with D maybe TRBD2 (5 bases). Trimming stripped 6 bases from V and 7 bases from J, with 16 bases between. Germline assignment: CDR1 LGHDT and CDR2 YNNKEL (reference sequence). There are 13 residues in the CDR3.

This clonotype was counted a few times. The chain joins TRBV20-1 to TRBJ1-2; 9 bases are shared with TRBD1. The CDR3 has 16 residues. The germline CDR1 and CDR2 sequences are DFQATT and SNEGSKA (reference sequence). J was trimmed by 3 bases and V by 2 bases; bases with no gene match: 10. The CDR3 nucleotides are TGCAGTGCTAGAACCGGGACAGGGAGAGGCTACTATGGCTACACCTTC. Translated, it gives CSARTGTGRGYYGYTF.

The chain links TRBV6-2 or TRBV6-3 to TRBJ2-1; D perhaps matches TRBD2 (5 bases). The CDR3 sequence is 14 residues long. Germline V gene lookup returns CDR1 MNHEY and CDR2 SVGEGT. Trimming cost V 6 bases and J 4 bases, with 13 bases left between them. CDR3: CASSPRQRYNEQFF. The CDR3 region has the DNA TGTGCCAGCAGCCCCCGTCAGCGGTACAATGAGCAGTTCTTC.

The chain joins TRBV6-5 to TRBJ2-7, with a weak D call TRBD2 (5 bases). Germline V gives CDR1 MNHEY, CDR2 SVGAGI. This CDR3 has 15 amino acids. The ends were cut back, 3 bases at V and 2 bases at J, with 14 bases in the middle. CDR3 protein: CASSYTRTGTYEQYF. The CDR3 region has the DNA TGTGCCAGCAGTTATACTAGGACCGGAACCTACGAGCAGTACTTC.

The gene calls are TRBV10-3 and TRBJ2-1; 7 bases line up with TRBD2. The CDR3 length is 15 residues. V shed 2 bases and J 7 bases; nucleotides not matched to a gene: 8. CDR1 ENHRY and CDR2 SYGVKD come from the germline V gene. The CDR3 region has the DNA TGTGCCATCAGTGAGCCGACCGGGACTACGAATGAGCAGTTCTTC. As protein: CAISEPTGTTNEQFF.

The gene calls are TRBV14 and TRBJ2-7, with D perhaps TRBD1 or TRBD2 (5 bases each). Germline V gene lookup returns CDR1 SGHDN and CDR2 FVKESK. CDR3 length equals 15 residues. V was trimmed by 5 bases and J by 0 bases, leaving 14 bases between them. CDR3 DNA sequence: TGTGCCAGCAGCTGGACCCACGGGACCTCCTACGAGCAGTACTTC. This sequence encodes CASSWTHGTSYEQYF.

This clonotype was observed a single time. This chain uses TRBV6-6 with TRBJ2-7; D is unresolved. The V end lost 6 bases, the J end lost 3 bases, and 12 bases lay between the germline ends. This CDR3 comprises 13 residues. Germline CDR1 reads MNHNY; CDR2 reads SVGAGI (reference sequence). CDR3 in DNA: TGTGCCAGCAGCCAGGACCTGCTCTACGAGCAGTACTTC. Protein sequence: CASSQDLLYEQYF.

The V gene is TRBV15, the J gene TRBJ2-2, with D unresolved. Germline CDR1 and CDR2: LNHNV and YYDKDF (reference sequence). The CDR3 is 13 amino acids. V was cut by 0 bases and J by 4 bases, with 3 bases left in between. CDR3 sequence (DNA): TGTGCCACCAGCAGAGATTTCACCGGGGAGCTGTTTTTT. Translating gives CATSRDFTGELFF.

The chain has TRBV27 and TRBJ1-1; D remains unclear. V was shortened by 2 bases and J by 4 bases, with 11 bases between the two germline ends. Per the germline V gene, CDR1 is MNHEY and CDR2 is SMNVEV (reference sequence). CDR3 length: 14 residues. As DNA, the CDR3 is TGTGCCAGCAGTTTACGGGGTACGGGCACTGAAGCTTTCTTT. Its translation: CASSLRGTGTEAFF.

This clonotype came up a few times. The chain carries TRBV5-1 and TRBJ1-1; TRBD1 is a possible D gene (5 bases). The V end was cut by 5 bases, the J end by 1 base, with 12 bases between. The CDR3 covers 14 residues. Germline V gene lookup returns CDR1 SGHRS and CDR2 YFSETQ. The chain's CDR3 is CASRGWQGNTEAFF. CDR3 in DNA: TGCGCCAGCAGAGGTTGGCAGGGGAACACTGAAGCTTTCTTT.

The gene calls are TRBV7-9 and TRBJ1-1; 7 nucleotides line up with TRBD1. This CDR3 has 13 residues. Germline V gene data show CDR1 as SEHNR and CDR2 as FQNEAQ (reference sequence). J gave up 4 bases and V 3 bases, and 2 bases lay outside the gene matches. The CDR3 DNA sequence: TGTGCCAGCAGCTTGGGGACAGCCACTGAAGCTTTCTTT. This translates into CASSLGTATEAFF.

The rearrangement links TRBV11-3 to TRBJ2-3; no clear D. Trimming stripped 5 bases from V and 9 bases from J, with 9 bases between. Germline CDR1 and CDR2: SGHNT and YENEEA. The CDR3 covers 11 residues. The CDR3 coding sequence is TGTGCCAGCAGCATAGCACGAACGCAGTATTTT. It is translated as CASSIARTQYF.

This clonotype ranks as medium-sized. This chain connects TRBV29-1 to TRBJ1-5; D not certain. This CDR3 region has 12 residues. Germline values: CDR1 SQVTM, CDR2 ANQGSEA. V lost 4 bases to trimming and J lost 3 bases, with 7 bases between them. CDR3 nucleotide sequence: TGCAGCGTTGTGGCAGACAATCAGCCCCAGCATTTT. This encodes CSVVADNQPQHF.

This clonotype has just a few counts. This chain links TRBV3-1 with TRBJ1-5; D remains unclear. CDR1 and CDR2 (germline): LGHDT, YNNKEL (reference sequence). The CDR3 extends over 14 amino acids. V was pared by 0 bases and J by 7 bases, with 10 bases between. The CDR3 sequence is CASSQENGRQPQHF. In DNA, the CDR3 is TGTGCCAGCAGCCAAGAGAACGGGAGGCAGCCCCAGCATTTT.

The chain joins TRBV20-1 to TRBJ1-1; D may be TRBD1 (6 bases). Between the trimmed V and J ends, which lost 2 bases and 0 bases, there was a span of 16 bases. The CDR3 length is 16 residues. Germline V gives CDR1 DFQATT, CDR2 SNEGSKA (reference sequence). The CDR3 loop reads CSARQFGGPLNTEAFF. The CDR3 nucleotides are TGCAGTGCTAGACAATTCGGGGGGCCCTTGAACACTGAAGCTTTCTTT.

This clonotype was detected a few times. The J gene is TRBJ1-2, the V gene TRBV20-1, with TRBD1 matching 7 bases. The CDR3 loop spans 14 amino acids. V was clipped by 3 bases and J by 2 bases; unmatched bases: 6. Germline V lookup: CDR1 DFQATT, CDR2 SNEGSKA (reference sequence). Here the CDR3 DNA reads TGCAGTGCTAGTCTTCAACAGGGGAACTATGGCTACACCTTC. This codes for CSASLQQGNYGYTF.

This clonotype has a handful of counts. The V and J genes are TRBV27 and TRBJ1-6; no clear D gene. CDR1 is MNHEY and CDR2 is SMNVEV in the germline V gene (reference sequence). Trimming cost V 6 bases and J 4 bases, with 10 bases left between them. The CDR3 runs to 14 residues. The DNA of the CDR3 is TGTGCCAGCAGCCCCGGACTTTATAATTCACCCCTCCACTTT. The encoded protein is CASSPGLYNSPLHF.

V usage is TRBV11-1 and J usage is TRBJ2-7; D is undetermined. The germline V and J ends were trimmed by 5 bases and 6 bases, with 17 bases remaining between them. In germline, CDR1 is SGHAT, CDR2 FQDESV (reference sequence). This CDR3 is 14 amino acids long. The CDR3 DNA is TGTGCCAGCAGCCCCCGCCTACGGCACGTCGAGCAGTACTTC. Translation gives CASSPRLRHVEQYF.

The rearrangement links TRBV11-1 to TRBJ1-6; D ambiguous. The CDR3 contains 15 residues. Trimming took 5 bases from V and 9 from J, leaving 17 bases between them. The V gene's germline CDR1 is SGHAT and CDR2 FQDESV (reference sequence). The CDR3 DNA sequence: TGTGCCAGCAGCGAGGGATTGATGGAGACTTCACCCCTCCACTTT. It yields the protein CASSEGLMETSPLHF. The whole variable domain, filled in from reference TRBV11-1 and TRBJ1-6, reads EAEVAQSPRYKITEKSQAVAFWCDPISGHATLYWYRQILGQGPELLVQFQDESVVDDSQLPKDRFSAERLKGVDSTLKIQPAELGDSAMYLCASSEGLMETSPLHFGNGTRLTVT.

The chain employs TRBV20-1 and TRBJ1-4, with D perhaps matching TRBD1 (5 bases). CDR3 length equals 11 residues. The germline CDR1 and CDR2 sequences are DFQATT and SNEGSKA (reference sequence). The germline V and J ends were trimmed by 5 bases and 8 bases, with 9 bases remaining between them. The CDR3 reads CSAPQGEKLFF. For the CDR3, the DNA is TGCAGTGCTCCCCAGGGAGAAAAACTGTTTTTT.

In nucleotides, the CDR3 is TGTGCCAGCAGTCCACCTTTAGGACAAGAGACCCAGTACTTC. It translates to CASSPPLGQETQYF. This chain uses TRBV28 with TRBJ2-5; D is unclear. The CDR3 covers 14 residues. Trimming stripped 5 bases from V and 2 bases from J, with 12 bases between. CDR1 and CDR2 from the germline V gene are MDHEN and SYDVKM. Drawing the rest from reference TRBV28 and TRBJ2-5, the complete variable domain is DVKVTQSSRYLVKRTGEKVFLECVQDMDHENMFWYRQDPGLGLRLIYFSYDVKMKEKGDIPEGYSVSREKKERFSLILESASTNQTSMYLCASSPPLGQETQYFGPGTRLLVL.

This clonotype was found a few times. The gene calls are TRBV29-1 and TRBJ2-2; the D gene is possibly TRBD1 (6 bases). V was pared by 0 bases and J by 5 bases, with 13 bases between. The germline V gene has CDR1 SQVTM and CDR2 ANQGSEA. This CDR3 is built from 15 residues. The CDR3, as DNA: TGCAGCGTTGAAGAAACAGGGCTCAGGACCGGGGAGCTGTTTTTT. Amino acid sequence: CSVEETGLRTGELFF.

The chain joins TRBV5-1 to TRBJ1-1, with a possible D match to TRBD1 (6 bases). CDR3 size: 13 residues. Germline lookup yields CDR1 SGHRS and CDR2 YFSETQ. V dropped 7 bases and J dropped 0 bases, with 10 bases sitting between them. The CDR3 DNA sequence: TGCGCCAGCCACGAGGGGGTGAACACTGAAGCTTTCTTT. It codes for CASHEGVNTEAFF.

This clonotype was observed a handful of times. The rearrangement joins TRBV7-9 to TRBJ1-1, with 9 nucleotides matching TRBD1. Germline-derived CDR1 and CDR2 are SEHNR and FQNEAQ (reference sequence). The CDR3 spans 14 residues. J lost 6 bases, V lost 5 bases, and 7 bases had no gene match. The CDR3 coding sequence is TGTGCCAGCAGCCCAGGACAGGGGAATCCTGAAGCTTTCTTT. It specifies CASSPGQGNPEAFF.